Below are 27 T cell receptor beta chains sequenced from a single sample in a study of T cells after yellow fever vaccination. TCRdb processed the 5' RACE reads anew with MiXCR; each CDR3 protein has one entry. Of hundreds of thousands of distinct CDR3 sequences in the sample, roughly 3.5% were seen once. The sample here was PBMCs, taken on the day of the yellow fever booster vaccination. These receptors originate from a man aged 18 to 30 who received the YFV17D yellow fever vaccine.

J is TRBJ1-2 and V is TRBV11-2; D gene ambiguous. CDR3 size: 15 residues. V lost 4 bases to trimming and J lost 5 bases, with 17 bases between them. The germline gives CDR1 SGHAT, CDR2 FQNNGV. The DNA of the CDR3 is TGTGCCAGCAGCTCTACGAGTACTCGGGAGTATGGCTACACCTTC. Amino acid sequence: CASSSTSTREYGYTF.

The V gene is TRBV24-1, the J gene TRBJ2-3; D ambiguous. The V and J ends lost 5 bases and 5 bases respectively, with 13 bases between them. Germline CDR1 is KGHDR and CDR2 is SFDVKD. The CDR3 is 14 residues long. The CDR3 DNA follows: TGTGCCACCAGTGCCCCGGTTGGGGAAGATACGCAGTATTTT. This translates into CATSAPVGEDTQYF.

Comment on this clonotype: A much larger clone is a single base away; this may be a read error. The V gene is TRBV12-3 or TRBV12-4, the J gene TRBJ2-5; D may match TRBD1 or TRBD2 (5 bases each). V lost 5 bases and J lost 6, with 19 bases in between. The CDR3 is made up of 15 amino acids. The CDR3 bases are TGTGCCAGCAGTCCCGGGACCAGTGTACGGAAGACCCAGTACTTC. Translation: CASSPGTSVRKTQYF.

This clonotype showed up many times. J is TRBJ2-2 and V is TRBV5-1; 7 nucleotides match TRBD2. CDR3 size: 15 residues. Germline CDR1 is SGHRS and CDR2 is YFSETQ. After removal of 1 base from V and 6 bases from J, the junction contained 6 bases not matched to a gene. CDR3 residues: CASSLLSSGAGELFF. The CDR3 nucleotides are TGCGCCAGCAGCTTGCTATCCAGCGGGGCCGGGGAGCTGTTTTTT.

This clonotype turned up a few times. The CDR3 spells CASAIAGVTYNEQFF. The CDR3 DNA follows: TGTGCCAGCGCCATAGCGGGGGTCACCTACAATGAGCAGTTCTTC. The chain couples TRBV7-2 to TRBJ2-1; TRBD2 matches 9 bases. The germline V gene encodes CDR1 SGHTA and CDR2 FQGNSA. J lost 2 bases, V lost 8 bases, and 7 bases had no gene match. The CDR3 length is 15 residues.

V usage is TRBV20-1 and J usage is TRBJ1-5, with D perhaps matching TRBD1 (6 bases). The CDR3 length is 13 residues. Germline V gene lookup returns CDR1 DFQATT and CDR2 SNEGSKA (reference sequence). Trimming cost V 6 bases and J 6 bases, with 15 bases left between them. The CDR3 sequence is CSAFGGGRQPQHF. DNA for the CDR3: TGCAGTGCCTTCGGGGGGGGCCGTCAGCCCCAGCATTTT.

The V call is TRBV29-1, the J call TRBJ1-1; D is unclear. The ends were cut back, 1 base at V and 1 base at J, with 7 bases in the middle. CDR1 and CDR2 (germline): SQVTM, ANQGSEA. The CDR3 consists of 13 residues. CDR3 DNA: TGCAGCGTTGAAGTAACAGAGAACACTGAAGCTTTCTTT. This encodes CSVEVTENTEAFF.

This clonotype came up many times. The CDR3 coding sequence is TGTGCCAGCCGGAGGAATATCGGGGACGAGCAGTACTTC. Its translation is CASRRNIGDEQYF. The chain recombines TRBV12-3 or TRBV12-4 with TRBJ2-7, with D tentatively TRBD2 (5 bases). With 8 bases removed from V and 5 bases from J, the gap between germline ends came to 16 bases. The CDR3 covers 13 residues.

This clonotype was detected many times. The rearrangement uses TRBV11-2 and TRBJ2-3; 13 bases fit TRBD2. Germline V lookup: CDR1 SGHAT, CDR2 FQNNGV. CDR3 length: 15 residues. V lost 1 base and J lost 5; bases outside the gene matches: 0. CDR3 loop: CASSLGTSGGDTQYF. The CDR3 DNA reads as TGTGCCAGCAGCTTAGGGACTAGCGGGGGAGATACGCAGTATTTT.

This clonotype appeared many times. The chain couples TRBV14 to TRBJ1-1; TRBD1 is a possible D gene (5 bases). The CDR3 has 14 amino acids. The V and J ends lost 2 bases and 5 bases respectively, with 12 bases between them. The germline gives CDR1 SGHDN, CDR2 FVKESK. In DNA form, the CDR3 reads TGTGCCAGCAGCCAATTAATCCAGGGAACTGAAGCTTTCTTT. This translates into CASSQLIQGTEAFF. Full variable domain (remainder filled in from reference TRBV14 and TRBJ1-1): EAGVTQFPSHSVIEKGQTVTLRCDPISGHDNLYWYRRVMGKEIKFLLHFVKESKQDESGMPNNRFLAERTGGTYSTLKVQPAELEDSGVYFCASSQLIQGTEAFFGQGTRLTVV.

This chain connects TRBV5-1 to TRBJ1-1; no reliable D call. Germline CDR1 is SGHRS and CDR2 is YFSETQ. The CDR3 is 12 amino acids. V lost 4 bases and J 1 base, leaving 5 bases between the germline ends. The CDR3 reads CASSDPNTEAFF. The DNA of the CDR3 is TGCGCCAGCAGCGATCCGAACACTGAAGCTTTCTTT.

A few counts support this clonotype. The gene calls are TRBV6-6 and TRBJ2-5; 12 bases fit TRBD2. The CDR3 is 18 amino acids. CDR1 is MNHNY, CDR2 SVGAGI, per germline (reference sequence). The V gene end was trimmed by 0 bases and the J gene end by 1 base; junction bases not matched to a gene: 6. Here the CDR3 reads CASSYSRLAGVPQETQYF. The CDR3, as DNA: TGTGCCAGCAGTTACTCAAGACTAGCGGGGGTCCCCCAAGAGACCCAGTACTTC.

This clonotype appeared a few times. This chain uses TRBV28 with TRBJ1-6, with D unclear. The length of the CDR3 is 17 residues. The germline CDR1 and CDR2 sequences are MDHEN and SYDVKM. The germline V and J ends were trimmed by 3 bases and 9 bases, with 21 bases remaining between them. The CDR3 bases are TGTGCCAGCAGTTTCCCGTGGACTCCATCCCGCCGTTCACCCCTCCACTTT. Translation gives CASSFPWTPSRRSPLHF.

This clonotype was detected ten times or more. The chain joins TRBV4-3 to TRBJ2-7; TRBD2 might be the D (7 bases). Trimming pared 0 bases from V and 2 bases from J, leaving 26 bases between. Per germline, CDR1 LGHNA and CDR2 YSLEER. The CDR3 extends over 20 amino acids. This chain's CDR3 is CASSQDRTGGGKAGPYEQYF. CDR3 DNA sequence: TGCGCCAGCAGCCAAGATCGGACGGGGGGCGGAAAGGCCGGGCCCTACGAGCAGTACTTC.

In this sample, this clonotype turned up a few times. The V call is TRBV3-2, the J call TRBJ2-5; TRBD1 reflects the table's D call only, with no check against the DNA. TRBV3-2 constitutes a pseudogene. The CDR3 is 16 residues long. CDR3 DNA sequence: TGTGCCAGCAGCCGTGGCCCGGGGAGAGGTAGGGAGACCCAGTACTTC. Its translation is CASSRGPGRGRETQYF.

In this sample, this clonotype turned up a few times. The rearrangement links TRBV7-2 to TRBJ2-3, with TRBD2 as a possible D gene (5 bases). Germline lookup yields CDR1 SGHTA and CDR2 FQGNSA. There are 12 residues in the CDR3. In DNA, the CDR3 is TGTGGAGTGGGCGGGCGCGGAGATACGCAGTATTTT. It codes for CGVGGRGDTQYF.

This clonotype was seen a handful of times. In nucleotides, the CDR3 is TGTGCCAGCAGCTTGGGATGGACAGGGAATCAGCCCCAGCATTTT. Its protein is CASSLGWTGNQPQHF. The J gene is TRBJ1-5, the V gene TRBV5-5; 8 nucleotides line up with TRBD1. The CDR3 extends over 15 amino acids. V was clipped by 0 bases and J by 4 bases; unmatched bases: 3. Germline-derived CDR1 and CDR2 are SGHKS and YYEKEE (reference sequence).

Ten or more counts support this clonotype. This rearrangement joins TRBV9 to TRBJ2-5; D call uncertain. This CDR3 comprises 14 residues. Trimming stripped 0 bases from V and 7 bases from J, with 13 bases between. CDR1 and CDR2 (germline): SGDLS, YYNGEE. CDR3 in amino acids: CASSVDVGLATQYF. The CDR3, as DNA: TGTGCCAGCAGCGTAGATGTGGGGTTGGCGACCCAGTACTTC.

This clonotype was counted at least ten times. The chain joins TRBV7-2 to TRBJ2-1; D may be TRBD1 or TRBD2 (6 bases each). Germline lookup yields CDR1 SGHTA and CDR2 FQGNSA. V was clipped by 4 bases and J by 4 bases, with 14 bases between them. CDR3 size: 15 residues. CDR3 residues: CASSSAGGLYNEQFF. Here the CDR3 DNA reads TGTGCCAGCAGCTCCGCCGGGGGCCTTTACAATGAGCAGTTCTTC. The variable domain in full, with the rest retrieved from reference TRBV7-2 and TRBJ2-1, is GAGVSQSPSNKVTEKGKDVELRCDPISGHTALYWYRQSLGQGLEFLIYFQGNSAPDKSGLPSDRFSAERTGGSVSTLTIQRTQQEDSAVYLCASSSAGGLYNEQFFGPGTRLTVL.

This clonotype was observed at least ten times. The chain links TRBV7-9 to TRBJ2-3; D not resolved. In germline, CDR1 is SEHNR, CDR2 FQNEAQ (reference sequence). Trimming removed 5 bases at V and 1 base at J, with 13 bases between. The CDR3 is 15 residues long. CDR3 DNA sequence: TGTGCCAGCAGCAAGGGTTCTTTAGGCACAGATACGCAGTATTTT. It is translated as CASSKGSLGTDTQYF.

The rearrangement joins TRBV10-2 to TRBJ2-7; D is possibly TRBD2 (6 bases). V was trimmed by 6 bases and J by 1 base, leaving 7 bases between them. Germline values: CDR1 WSHSY, CDR2 SAAADI. The CDR3 runs 12 residues. The CDR3 coding sequence is TGCGCCAGCAGGGAGGGATCCTACGAGCAGTACTTC. Protein: CASREGSYEQYF.

The table lists this clonotype with a few counts. The chain is built from TRBV6-5 and TRBJ2-7; maybe TRBD1 (5 bases). The germline V and J ends were trimmed by 4 bases and 1 base, with 11 bases remaining between them. Germline values: CDR1 MNHEY, CDR2 SVGAGI. The CDR3 sequence is 14 residues long. The CDR3 DNA reads as TGTGCCAGCAGTTTCTTCCAGGGTTCCTACGAGCAGTACTTC. It encodes CASSFFQGSYEQYF.

The table lists this clonotype with a few counts. CDR3 protein: CASSGPTSYEQYF. DNA for the CDR3: TGTGCCAGCAGTGGGCCAACCTCCTACGAGCAGTACTTC. The rearrangement uses TRBV2 and TRBJ2-7; D gene uncertain. Trimming pared 4 bases from V and 0 bases from J, leaving 7 bases between. This CDR3 region has 13 residues. CDR1 is SNHLY, CDR2 FYNNEI, per germline.

In regard to this clonotype: A much larger clone sits a single nucleotide away, making a read error possible. This chain's CDR3 is CASSSELAGWERHEHFF. DNA of the CDR3: TGTGCCAGCAGTTCCGAACTCGCGGGGTGGGAGAGGCATGAGCATTTCTTC. This chain uses TRBV6-5 with TRBJ2-1; perhaps TRBD2 as D (6 bases). CDR3 length equals 17 residues. Germline CDR1 reads MNHEY; CDR2 reads SVGAGI.

This clonotype was found a few times. The V call is TRBV13, the J call TRBJ1-5, with 12 nucleotides matching TRBD1. The CDR3 is 16 residues long. V was pared by 7 bases and J by 5 bases, with 9 bases of the junction left unmatched. CDR1 is PRHDT, CDR2 FYEKMQ, per germline (reference sequence). The CDR3 nucleotides read TGTGCCAGCACCGACTCCGGGACAGGGGGCGATCAGCCCCAGCATTTT. The encoded protein is CASTDSGTGGDQPQHF. The variable domain in full, completed from reference TRBV13 and TRBJ1-5, reads AAGVIQSPRHLIKEKRETATLKCYPIPRHDTVYWYQQGPGQDPQFLISFYEKMQSDKGSIPDRFSAQQFSDYHSELNMSSLELGDSALYFCASTDSGTGGDQPQHFGDGTRLSIL.

This clonotype has more than one count but fewer than ten. This sequence joins TRBV5-1 and TRBJ2-3; D uncertain. The CDR3 loop spans 16 amino acids. Looked up from germline, CDR1 is SGHRS and CDR2 is YFSETQ. Trimming took off 3 bases at V and 2 bases at J, with 16 bases between the two ends. The DNA of the CDR3 is TGCGCCAGCAGCTCACCGACTCTTACCCACACAGATACGCAGTATTTT. This translates into CASSSPTLTHTDTQYF.

This clonotype was found a few times. The gene calls are TRBV19 and TRBJ1-4; D gene unclear. The V end was cut by 10 bases, the J end by 0 bases, with 12 bases between. CDR1 and CDR2 (germline): LNHDA, SQIVND (reference sequence). This CDR3 comprises 14 residues. The CDR3 loop reads CATRGVSTNEKLFF. CDR3 DNA: TGTGCCACCCGAGGTGTTTCAACTAATGAAAAACTGTTTTTT.